These T cell receptor beta chains were read from a single sample in a study of blood T cells in healthy people across ages. A single record per CDR3 protein comes from TCRdb applying MiXCR to the 5' RACE reads. The table shows 1.6 million or so distinct CDR3 sequences, with about 31% occurring only once. The sequencing input was blood. These receptors were taken from a woman in her 30s in good health. Both conserved end residues are part of each CDR3. D genes are given only for firm matches. Clone size, where shown, is once, few, many, or a class for clones that have expanded.

>few|.|TRBV10-3|TRBJ2-3
CAISEWVGEEQYF
TGTGCCATCAGTGAGTGGGTGGGGGAGGAGCAGTATTTT
>few|TRBD1|TRBV6-6|TRBJ1-4
CASRGTGGSFGREKLFF
TGTGCCAGCAGGGGGACAGGGGGCAGCTTCGGTAGGGAAAAACTGTTTTTT
>few|TRBD2|TRBV20-1|TRBJ2-3
CSASFTGLAGPTDTQYF
TGCAGTGCTTCCTTCACGGGACTAGCGGGCCCAACAGATACGCAGTATTTT
>many|.|TRBV29-1|TRBJ2-5
CSVVRGETQYF
TGCAGCGTCGTACGAGGGGAGACCCAGTACTTC
>once|TRBD1|TRBV20-1|TRBJ1-5
CSARDLGQGWGQPQHF
TGCAGTGCTAGAGATCTGGGACAGGGTTGGGGTCAGCCCCAGCATTTT
>few|TRBD1|TRBV6-6|TRBJ2-7
CASSFLGTGSRYEQYF
TGTGCCAGCAGTTTCCTAGGGACAGGGTCCCGTTACGAGCAGTACTTC
>.|TRBD2|TRBV20-1|TRBJ2-1
CSATGLAGEFF
TGCAGTGCCACAGGGCTAGCGGGGGAGTTCTTC
>once|.|TRBV20-1|TRBJ2-7
CSAREFGGTSSYEQYF
TGCAGTGCTAGAGAGTTCGGCGGGACGAGCTCCTACGAGCAGTACTTC
>few|.|TRBV12-3/TRBV12-4|TRBJ2-3
CASRPPRAFTDTQYF
TGTGCCAGCAGGCCCCCAAGGGCATTCACAGATACGCAGTATTTT
>.|.|TRBV9|TRBJ2-2
CASSLWGLTGELFF
TGTGCCAGCAGCCTCTGGGGCTTGACCGGGGAGCTGTTTTTT
>.|.|TRBV5-1|TRBJ2-5
CASSSIRGRQETQYF
TGCGCCAGCAGCTCGATAAGGGGCCGGCAGGAGACCCAGTACTTC
>few|.|TRBV5-1|TRBJ2-4
CASSTRDPGVPIQYF
TGCGCCAGCAGCACCCGGGACCCGGGTGTCCCCATTCAGTACTTC
>.|TRBD2|TRBV7-2|TRBJ2-7
CASSYSGGMTSYEQYF
TGTGCCAGCAGCTATAGCGGGGGGATGACTTCCTACGAGCAGTACTTC
>.|TRBD2|TRBV6-5|TRBJ2-1
CASSLLRTSGGNEQFF
TGTGCCAGCAGTTTACTTAGGACTAGCGGGGGGAATGAGCAGTTCTTC
>few|TRBD1|TRBV5-1|TRBJ2-4
CASSPNPDRVGEQYF
TGCGCCAGCTCTCCCAACCCGGACAGGGTAGGGGAGCAGTACTTC
>few|.|TRBV9|TRBJ2-1
CASSVASDNEQFF
TGTGCCAGCAGCGTAGCCAGCGACAATGAGCAGTTCTTC
>.|TRBD2|TRBV6-2/TRBV6-3|TRBJ2-3
CASSYGLAGGLADTQYF
TGTGCCAGCAGTTACGGACTAGCGGGGGGGCTTGCAGATACGCAGTATTTT
>.|.|TRBV3-1|TRBJ1-5
CASSQTGRNQPQHF
TGTGCCAGCAGCCAGACAGGTAGAAATCAGCCCCAGCATTTT
>.|.|TRBV20-1|TRBJ2-1
CSAIDLGLYTNEQFF
TGCAGTGCTATCGATTTGGGACTTTACACCAATGAGCAGTTCTTC
>.|TRBD1|TRBV7-9|TRBJ1-1
CASSLLPTGGRTEAFF
TGTGCCAGCAGCTTACTACCGACAGGGGGCCGAACTGAAGCTTTCTTT